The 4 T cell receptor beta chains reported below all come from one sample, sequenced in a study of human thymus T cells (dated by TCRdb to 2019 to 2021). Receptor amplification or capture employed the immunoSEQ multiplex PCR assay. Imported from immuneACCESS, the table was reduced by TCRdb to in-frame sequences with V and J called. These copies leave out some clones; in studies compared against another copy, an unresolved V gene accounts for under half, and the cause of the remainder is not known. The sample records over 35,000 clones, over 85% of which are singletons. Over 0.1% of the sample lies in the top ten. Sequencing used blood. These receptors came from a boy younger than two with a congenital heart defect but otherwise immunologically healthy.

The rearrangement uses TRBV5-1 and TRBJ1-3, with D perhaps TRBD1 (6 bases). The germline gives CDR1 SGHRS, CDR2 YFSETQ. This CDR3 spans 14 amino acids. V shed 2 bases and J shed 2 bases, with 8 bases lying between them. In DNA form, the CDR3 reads TGCGCCAGCAGCTTTGAGGGGGCTGGAAACACCATATATTTT. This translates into CASSFEGAGNTIYF.

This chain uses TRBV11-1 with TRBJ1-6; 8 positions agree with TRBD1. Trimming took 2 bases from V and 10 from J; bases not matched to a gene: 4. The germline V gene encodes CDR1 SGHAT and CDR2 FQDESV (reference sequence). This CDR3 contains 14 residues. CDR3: CASSLTGGLSPLHF. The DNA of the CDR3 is TGTGCCAGCAGCTTAACAGGGGGATTGTCACCCCTCCACTTT. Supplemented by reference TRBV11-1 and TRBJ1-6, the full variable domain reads EAEVAQSPRYKITEKSQAVAFWCDPISGHATLYWYRQILGQGPELLVQFQDESVVDDSQLPKDRFSAERLKGVDSTLKIQPAELGDSAMYLCASSLTGGLSPLHFGNGTRLTVT.

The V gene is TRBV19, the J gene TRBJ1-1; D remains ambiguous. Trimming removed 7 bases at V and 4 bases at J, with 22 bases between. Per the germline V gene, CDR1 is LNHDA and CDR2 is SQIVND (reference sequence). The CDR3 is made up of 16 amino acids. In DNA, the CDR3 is TGTGCCAGTATACGAGAACCGGGTCCCCTAGGCACTGAAGCTTTCTTT. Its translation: CASIREPGPLGTEAFF.

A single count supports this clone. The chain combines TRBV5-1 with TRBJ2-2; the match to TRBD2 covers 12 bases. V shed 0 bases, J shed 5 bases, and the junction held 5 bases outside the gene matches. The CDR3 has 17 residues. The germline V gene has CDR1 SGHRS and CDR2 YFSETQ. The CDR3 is CASSLGLAGAGTGELFF. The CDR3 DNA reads TGCGCCAGCAGCTTGGGACTAGCGGGGGCCGGAACCGGGGAGCTGTTTTTT. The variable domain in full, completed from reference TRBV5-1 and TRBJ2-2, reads KAGVTQTPRYLIKTRGQQVTLSCSPISGHRSVSWYQQTPGQGLQFLFEYFSETQRNKGNFPGRFSGRQFSNSRSEMNVSTLELGDSALYLCASSLGLAGAGTGELFFGEGSRLTVL.